The present TCR beta chain was sequenced within a study of response to subunit inactivated influenza vaccine. Study-level results: It was the authors' suggestion that each seasonal influenza vaccination recruits few new T cells.

TCRdb re-called the RT-PCR reads with MiXCR, one entry per CDR3 protein. The table includes approximately 700,000 distinct CDR3 sequences, about 14% detected once. The CDR3 has 14 residues. V was clipped by 2 bases and J by 4 bases, with 12 bases between them. The germline gives CDR1 DFQATT, CDR2 SNEGSKA (reference sequence). Only a few counts were recorded for this clonotype. As yet, its antigen is unknown. The genes are TRBV20-1 and TRBJ1-5; tentatively, D is TRBD1 (5 bases). This specimen consisted of PBMCs from blood, obtained roughly 2 weeks before vaccination. The receptor was derived from a man aged 50-60 years who received an inactivated influenza vaccine. CDR3 nucleotides: TGCAGTGCTAGAACCGGGACCTCAAATCAGCCCCAGCATTTT. This gives the protein CSARTGTSNQPQHF.